Listed below are T cell receptor beta chains from one sample, sequenced in a study of cytomegalovirus exposure and HLA in healthy donors. The repertoire was sequenced with immunoSEQ multiplex PCR; TCRdb's copy has only in-frame clones and lacks some. This table holds about 160,000 clones, around four fifths found once. Sequenced input: PBMCs. The receptor source for this set is a man aged 45-65 years in good health and CMV-seropositive. CDR3s include the opening cysteine and the closing phenylalanine or tryptophan. D genes are given only for firm matches. Clone size is not always given. Where it is, it says once, few, many or a class for expanded clones.

d_call | clone_size | j_call | v_call | cdr3_aa | cdr3_nt
- | once | TRBJ1-1 | TRBV7-2 | CASSPRTATDTEAFF | TGTGCCAGCAGCCCCCGGACAGCCACCGACACTGAAGCTTTCTTT
TRBD1 | - | TRBJ2-2 | TRBV30 | CAWSPGQGFPGELFF | TGTGCCTGGAGTCCGGGACAGGGATTTCCCGGGGAGCTGTTTTTT
- | - | TRBJ2-2 | TRBV7-8 | CASSLIRNTGELFF | TGTGCCAGCAGCTTAATCCGGAACACCGGGGAGCTGTTTTTT
- | - | TRBJ2-7 | TRBV25-1 | CASSESMGPGRYEQYF | TGTGCCAGCAGTGAATCTATGGGGCCCGGTAGATACGAGCAGTACTTC
- | - | TRBJ2-1 | TRBV6-5 | CASSYSGGGPFNEQFF | TGTGCCAGCAGTTACTCTGGGGGGGGGCCTTTCAATGAGCAGTTCTTC
TRBD2 | - | TRBJ2-7 | TRBV6-5 | CASSPGLGSYEQYF | TGTGCCAGCAGCCCGGGACTAGGCTCCTACGAGCAGTACTTC
TRBD1 | - | TRBJ2-2 | TRBV7-8 | CASSFGGTGDTGELFF | TGTGCCAGCAGCTTTGGGGGGACAGGCGACACCGGGGAGCTGTTTTTT
- | - | TRBJ2-3 | TRBV6-5 | CASSPAGGTDTQYF | TGTGCCAGCAGCCCCGCAGGGGGCACAGATACGCAGTATTTT
- | - | TRBJ2-7 | TRBV5-5 | CASSLGQSYEQYF | TGTGCCAGCAGCTTGGGCCAGTCCTACGAGCAGTACTTC
TRBD2 | - | TRBJ2-1 | TRBV6-5 | CASLARLAGDNEQFF | TGTGCCAGCCTAGCCCGACTAGCGGGAGACAATGAGCAGTTCTTC
- | - | TRBJ2-7 | TRBV6-5 | CATLNLSPYEQYF | TGTGCCACCCTAAACCTGTCCCCCTACGAGCAGTACTTC
TRBD1 | - | TRBJ2-1 | TRBV29-1 | CGGGQGRIGEQFF | TGCGGGGGGGGACAGGGGCGCATAGGTGAGCAGTTCTTC
TRBD1 | - | TRBJ1-1 | TRBV19 | CASSTGGQPPAFF | TGTGCCAGTAGTACAGGGGGGCAGCCTCCCGCTTTCTTT
TRBD1 | once | TRBJ1-1 | TRBV5-1 | CASSLGDRGHTEAFF | TGCGCCAGCAGCTTGGGGGACAGGGGGCACACTGAAGCTTTCTTT
TRBD2 | - | TRBJ2-2 | TRBV4-2 | CASSQVASGTGELFF | TGTGCCAGCAGCCAAGTGGCTAGCGGCACCGGGGAGCTGTTTTTT
TRBD1 | - | TRBJ1-2 | TRBV5-4 | CASSLGGQVGRHGYTF | TGTGCCAGCAGCTTGGGGGGACAGGTAGGTAGGCACGGCTACACCTTC
- | - | TRBJ2-5 | TRBV6-5 | CASSYQGLGSLVTQYF | TGTGCCAGCAGTTACCAGGGTTTAGGATCCTTGGTGACCCAGTACTTC